These 19 T cell receptor beta chains came from one sample sequenced in a study of T cell repertoires in cytomegalovirus infection. TCRdb reprocessed the reads via MiXCR and lists one record per CDR3 protein. The data show approximately 910,000 distinct CDR3 sequences, roughly 31% seen once. Antigen specificity for these receptors is unknown. The sample was cultured CD8+ T cells from PBMCs, taken from culture after CMV antigen stimulation. Every receptor here comes from a human donor in good health (CMV status not recorded). Some clones in this sample may be carry-over from other donors' samples.

The chain joins TRBV7-2 to TRBJ1-2; 8 bases match TRBD1. The germline CDR1 and CDR2 sequences are SGHTA and FQGNSA. The CDR3 contains 14 residues. Germline trimming cut 1 base from V and 6 bases from J; bases unmatched to any gene: 4. The CDR3 nucleotides read TGTGCCAGCAGCTTAGAAGGACAGGGTAATGGCTACACCTTC. Amino acids: CASSLEGQGNGYTF.

The chain has TRBV29-1 and TRBJ1-1, with TRBD1 matching over 10 bases. Per germline, CDR1 SQVTM and CDR2 ANQGSEA. This CDR3 region has 14 residues. The ends lost 4 bases at V and 7 bases at J; junction bases unmatched: 9. CDR3 loop: CSVARVGQGNEAFF. The DNA of the CDR3 is TGCAGCGTTGCGAGGGTGGGACAGGGGAATGAAGCTTTCTTT.

Of note for this clonotype: A read error may be the cause here, since a much bigger clone is one base away. The chain joins TRBV7-9 to TRBJ1-2; D gene unclear. Germline-derived CDR1 and CDR2 are SEHNR and FQNEAQ (reference sequence). CDR3 length: 12 residues. The CDR3: CAGSLAFRGYTF. The CDR3 region has the DNA TGTGCCGGCAGCTTAGCATTCCGCGGCTACACCTTC.

The chain employs TRBV4-3 and TRBJ2-5, with 7 bases that match TRBD1. Germline lookup yields CDR1 LGHNA and CDR2 YSLEER. The CDR3 spans 15 residues. With 4 bases clipped from V and 5 bases from J, the junction kept 10 bases outside the gene matches. Here the CDR3 reads CASSRKTQGRETQYF. The DNA for the CDR3 is TGCGCCAGCAGCCGAAAGACACAGGGGCGGGAGACCCAGTACTTC.

As to this clonotype: Relative to the germline gene, one junction end is altered; a read error may explain this. The V and J genes are TRBV2 and TRBJ2-1; maybe TRBD1 (6 bases). There are 12 residues in the CDR3. The germline gives CDR1 SNHLY, CDR2 FYNNEI. CDR3 residues: CVSIDRSNEQFF. CDR3 nucleotide sequence: TGTGTCAGCATCGACAGGTCGAATGAGCAGTTCTTC.

This sequence joins TRBV2 and TRBJ1-1; 7 nucleotides line up with TRBD1. Germline CDR1 SNHLY, CDR2 FYNNEI. The ends lost 7 bases at V and 1 base at J; junction bases unmatched: 21. This CDR3 is 19 amino acids long. CDR3 sequence (DNA): TGTGCCAGCACTACCCACCCGGGGGCACAGGGGTTACAGAACACTGAAGCTTTCTTT. Amino acids: CASTTHPGAQGLQNTEAFF.

This clonotype occurred many times. V and J are TRBV7-8 and TRBJ1-5, with TRBD1 matching over 9 bases. The V and J ends lost 4 bases and 4 bases, in that order; junction bases with no gene match: 11. CDR1 is SGHVS and CDR2 is FQNEAQ in the germline V gene. The CDR3 spans 17 residues. CDR3: CASSSGQGRTYNQPQHF. The DNA for the CDR3 is TGTGCCAGCAGCTCGGGACAGGGAAGGACCTATAATCAGCCCCAGCATTTT.

The genes are TRBV4-1 and TRBJ2-7; 11 bases align to TRBD2. The CDR3 spans 15 residues. With 5 bases clipped from V and 3 bases from J, the junction kept 6 bases outside the gene matches. The V gene's germline CDR1 is MGHRA and CDR2 YSYEKL. CDR3 in DNA: TGCGCCAGCAGCGCCCAAGGGACTAGCGGCTACGAGCAGTACTTC. It is translated as CASSAQGTSGYEQYF.

This chain joins TRBV19 and TRBJ1-5; the match to TRBD1 covers 10 bases. Trimming at V came to 5 bases and at J to 5 bases, leaving 12 bases not matched to a gene. The V gene's germline CDR1 is LNHDA and CDR2 SQIVND (reference sequence). The length of the CDR3 is 17 residues. CDR3 DNA sequence: TGTGCCAGTAGTGTCCCGGGACAGGGGTCGGAGGATCAGCCCCAGCATTTT. This sequence encodes CASSVPGQGSEDQPQHF.

The sample holds one count of this clonotype. As DNA, the CDR3 is TGCAGCGTCACCGGGACAGGGGGCAGCGAGCAGTACTTC. It encodes CSVTGTGGSEQYF. The J gene is TRBJ2-7, the V gene TRBV29-1, with 12 positions matching TRBD1. This CDR3 is built from 13 residues. The V gene's germline CDR1 is SQVTM and CDR2 ANQGSEA. V trimming: 6 bases; J trimming: 6 bases; junction bases outside the gene matches: 6.

Notes on this clonotype: A read error may explain this, as a much larger clone is one base away. The chain uses TRBV7-4 and TRBJ2-6, with TRBD1 matching over 7 bases. The junction had 4 bases not matched to a gene; V was cut back by 5 bases and J by 0 bases. This CDR3 is built from 16 residues. The germline CDR1 and CDR2 sequences are SGHVT and SQSDAQ. Here the CDR3 DNA reads TGTGCCAGCAGCCGACCAGGGGGCTCTGGGGCCAACGTCCTGACTTTC. Encoded protein: CASSRPGGSGANVLTF.

This clonotype was seen more than once but under ten times. The chain uses TRBV11-1 and TRBJ2-2; D unclear. V lost 6 bases and J lost 9, with 11 bases in between. The germline V gene has CDR1 SGHAT and CDR2 FQDESV (reference sequence). The CDR3 runs 12 residues. CDR3 in amino acids: CASSNDGWELFF. The CDR3 DNA sequence: TGTGCCAGCAGTAATGACGGATGGGAGCTGTTTTTT.

This clonotype was observed a handful of times. The gene calls are TRBV9 and TRBJ2-3; a weak D match, TRBD2 (6 bases). The CDR3 extends over 16 amino acids. Trimming stripped 3 bases from V and 2 bases from J, with 16 bases between. Germline CDR1 SGDLS, CDR2 YYNGEE. In nucleotides, the CDR3 is TGTGCCAGCAGCGACCCCGAGGTAGCGGTCACAGATACGCAGTATTTT. Translation: CASSDPEVAVTDTQYF.

This clonotype was recorded at least ten times. This chain uses TRBV7-2 with TRBJ1-2, with D perhaps matching TRBD1 (6 bases). CDR1 SGHTA and CDR2 FQGNSA come from the germline V gene. Trimming left V 3 bases short and J 0 bases short, with 14 bases between. This CDR3 spans 16 amino acids. The CDR3 sequence: CASSLKWQGPNYGYTF. CDR3 DNA: TGTGCCAGCAGCTTGAAATGGCAGGGGCCTAACTATGGCTACACCTTC. The entire variable domain, with the rest obtained from reference TRBV7-2 and TRBJ1-2, is as follows: GAGVSQSPSNKVTEKGKDVELRCDPISGHTALYWYRQSLGQGLEFLIYFQGNSAPDKSGLPSDRFSAERTGGSVSTLTIQRTQQEDSAVYLCASSLKWQGPNYGYTFGSGTRLTVV.

This clonotype was counted only a few times. The chain carries TRBV7-8 and TRBJ2-4; TRBD2 might be the D (6 bases). CDR3 length equals 15 residues. Germline V gives CDR1 SGHVS, CDR2 FQNEAQ. V lost 3 bases to trimming and J lost 2 bases, with 11 bases between them. In DNA, the CDR3 is TGTGCCAGCAGCTTGGTGGAGGGTTCCAAAAACATTCAGTACTTC. Its protein is CASSLVEGSKNIQYF.

In DNA, the CDR3 is TGTGCCAGTAGTAGTGCGGGAGGCCACAATCAGCCCCAGCATTTT. This gives the protein CASSSAGGHNQPQHF. This chain links TRBV19 with TRBJ1-5; D uncertain. The ends were cut back, 4 bases at V and 3 bases at J, with 13 bases in the middle. This CDR3 spans 15 amino acids. Germline V CDR1 and CDR2: LNHDA, SQIVND (reference sequence). Filled out from reference TRBV19 and TRBJ1-5, the complete variable domain reads DGGITQSPKYLFRKEGQNVTLSCEQNLNHDAMYWYRQDPGQGLRLIYYSQIVNDFQKGDIAEGYSVSREKKESFPLTVTSAQKNPTAFYLCASSSAGGHNQPQHFGDGTRLSIL.

This chain joins TRBV6-2 or TRBV6-3 and TRBJ2-3; D ambiguous. V was shortened by 6 bases and J by 9 bases, with 16 bases between the two germline ends. CDR1 is MNHEY and CDR2 is SVGEGT in the germline V gene. The CDR3 is made up of 13 amino acids. The CDR3, as DNA: TGTGCCAGCAGACCCACCCTCGGCTCCACGCAGTATTTT. This translates into CASRPTLGSTQYF.

This clonotype was seen at least ten times. The gene calls are TRBV7-2 and TRBJ1-5; D not certain. Germline CDR1 SGHTA, CDR2 FQGNSA. V was pared by 0 bases and J by 0 bases, with 6 bases between. The CDR3 loop spans 15 amino acids. The CDR3 DNA reads TGTGCCAGCAGCTTAGCGCCCTTTAGCAATCAGCCCCAGCATTTT. Residues: CASSLAPFSNQPQHF.

V gene TRBV10-3 combines with J gene TRBJ2-6; D assignment may be TRBD1 or TRBD2 (6 bases each). CDR1 and CDR2 from the germline V gene are ENHRY and SYGVKD. Trimming left V 10 bases short and J 4 bases short, with 17 bases between. CDR3 size: 15 residues. The CDR3 here is CATRLGGQGANVLTF. CDR3 bases: TGTGCCACCAGGCTTGGGGGGCAAGGGGCCAACGTCCTGACTTTC.